Sequencing of this TCR beta chain was carried out in a study of T-cell memory formation after mild COVID-19. This clonotype was observed a handful of times. Trimming removed 9 bases at V and 0 bases at J, with 13 bases between. The CDR3 covers 14 residues. Germline V gene sequence: CDR1 SGHTA, CDR2 FQGNSA. A single record per CDR3 protein comes from TCRdb applying MiXCR to the 5' RACE reads. The table lists roughly 370,000 distinct CDR3 sequences, about 17% of them singletons, with roughly a fifth in the top ten. V gene TRBV7-2 combines with J gene TRBJ2-3; D is undetermined. The specimen was PBMCs or a T cell subset sorted from them (not recorded which). The source of this sequence is a man younger than 35 who had mild COVID-19 (a few samples of this study predate the infection). Cell type and time point are not known. This CDR3 reads CASKQQTSTDTQYF. For the CDR3, the DNA is TGTGCCAGTAAGCAGCAGACTAGCACAGATACGCAGTATTTT.